What follows are 17 T cell receptor beta chains derived from one specimen sequenced in a study of cytomegalovirus exposure and HLA in healthy donors. It was with 60 Vbeta and 13 Jbeta primers that the PCR ran. Repertoires were generated with immunoSEQ multiplex PCR, while TCRdb's copy carries only in-frame clones and drops some. This sample has about 140,000 clones, with about 80% found just once. The sequenced sample consisted of PBMCs. Receptor source: a young man in good health.

The chain is built from TRBV5-4 and TRBJ2-3; tentatively, D is TRBD2 (6 bases). The ends were cut back, 7 bases at V and 4 bases at J, with 16 bases in the middle. The CDR3 totals 14 residues. Germline CDR1 and CDR2: SGHNT and YYREEE (reference sequence). Here the CDR3 reads CASGDQRASDTQYF. The CDR3 nucleotides are TGTGCCAGCGGAGATCAGCGGGCCTCAGATACGCAGTATTTT.

The J gene is TRBJ2-1, the V gene TRBV2, with 8 positions matching TRBD1. Losses at the gene ends were 4 bases for V and 6 bases for J; bases not matched to a gene: 11. The CDR3 contains 16 residues. Germline loops: CDR1 SNHLY, CDR2 FYNNEI. The CDR3 coding sequence is TGTGCCAGCAGTGCCGAGGCAGGGGGCGGGCTCAATGAGCAGTTCTTC. Encoded protein: CASSAEAGGGLNEQFF.

In its sample, this clone was seen once. In DNA form, the CDR3 reads TGTGCCTGGACAGGGGCAGACTATGGCTACACCTTC. Translated, it gives CAWTGADYGYTF. V and J are TRBV30 and TRBJ1-2; D possibly corresponds to TRBD1 (6 bases). Germline CDR1 is GTSNPN and CDR2 is SVGIG (reference sequence). The CDR3 is 12 amino acids. V lost 4 bases to trimming and J lost 3 bases, with 9 bases between them.

This clone was counted a few times. This chain uses TRBV5-6 with TRBJ2-2; 8 bases are shared with TRBD1. There are 16 residues in the CDR3. Germline assignment: CDR1 SGHDT and CDR2 YYEEEE. V dropped 0 bases and J dropped 6; count of bases not matched to a gene: 7. The CDR3 DNA reads TGTGCCAGCAGCTTGGACGACAGGGGCCCGGCCGGGGAGCTGTTTTTT. Residues: CASSLDDRGPAGELFF. Variable domain in full (rest from reference TRBV5-6 and TRBJ2-2): DAGVTQSPTHLIKTRGQQVTLRCSPKSGHDTVSWYQQALGQGPQFIFQYYEEEERQRGNFPDRFSGHQFPNYSSELNVNALLLGDSALYLCASSLDDRGPAGELFFGEGSRLTVL.

The chain links TRBV11-3 to TRBJ2-1; 7 nucleotides agree with TRBD2. V lost 5 bases, J lost 4 bases, and 8 bases stayed unmatched. This CDR3 has 15 residues. Per the germline V gene, CDR1 is SGHNT and CDR2 is YENEEA. CDR3 bases: TGTGCCAGCAGCCAAGGACTAGAAGCTTACAATGAGCAGTTCTTC. This gives the protein CASSQGLEAYNEQFF.

This chain connects TRBV27 to TRBJ2-1; perhaps TRBD2 as D (6 bases). The germline gives CDR1 MNHEY, CDR2 SMNVEV (reference sequence). V lost 4 bases and J 6 bases, leaving 13 bases between the germline ends. The CDR3 sequence is 14 residues long. CDR3 sequence: CASSYGPEGNEQFF. The CDR3, as DNA: TGTGCCAGCAGTTACGGTCCGGAGGGCAATGAGCAGTTCTTC.

The chain uses TRBV5-4 and TRBJ2-7; 8 positions match TRBD1. From germline, CDR1 is SGHNT and CDR2 YYREEE (reference sequence). With 4 bases clipped from V and 7 bases from J, the junction kept 13 bases outside the gene matches. The CDR3 totals 15 residues. The DNA for the CDR3 is TGTGCCAGCAGCCCTACCGGGACAGGCCTAAGGGAGCAGTACTTC. Residues: CASSPTGTGLREQYF.

This chain uses TRBV14 with TRBJ2-5, with D possibly matching TRBD2 (6 bases). Germline V gene lookup returns CDR1 SGHDN and CDR2 FVKESK. CDR3 size: 17 residues. The ends were cut back, 0 bases at V and 2 bases at J, with 16 bases in the middle. CDR3 residues: CASSQDRTLAPQETQYF. CDR3 sequence (DNA): TGTGCCAGCAGCCAAGATCGGACTCTAGCGCCACAAGAGACCCAGTACTTC.

The V call is TRBV6-5, the J call TRBJ2-1, with 12 positions matching TRBD2. The CDR3 extends over 14 amino acids. Germline lookup yields CDR1 MNHEY and CDR2 SVGAGI. The junction had 5 bases not matched to a gene; V was cut back by 5 bases and J by 9 bases. CDR3 nucleotide sequence: TGTGCCAGCAGTCTAGCGGGAGGGCCGACTGAGCAGTTCTTC. This sequence encodes CASSLAGGPTEQFF.

This chain links TRBV5-6 with TRBJ2-7; perhaps TRBD1 as D (5 bases). Trimming removed 0 bases at V and 5 bases at J, with 12 bases between. CDR3 length: 14 residues. Germline CDR1 and CDR2: SGHDT and YYEEEE. The CDR3 sequence: CASSLGQGGDEQYF. The CDR3, as DNA: TGTGCCAGCAGCTTGGGGCAGGGTGGGGACGAGCAGTACTTC.

The CDR3 reads CASSLGQGTAPYEQYF. The CDR3 bases are TGTGCCAGCAGCTTAGGTCAGGGGACAGCCCCCTACGAGCAGTACTTC. J is TRBJ2-7 and V is TRBV7-8, with 7 bases matching TRBD1. The germline CDR1 and CDR2 sequences are SGHVS and FQNEAQ. V was pared by 1 base and J by 2 bases, with 8 bases of the junction left unmatched. The CDR3 runs 16 residues. The whole variable domain, remainder taken from reference TRBV7-8 and TRBJ2-7, is GAGVSQSPRYKVAKRGQDVALRCDPISGHVSLFWYQQALGQGPEFLTYFQNEAQLDKSGLPSDRFFAERPEGSVSTLKIQRTQQEDSAVYLCASSLGQGTAPYEQYFGPGTRLTVT.

This clone has only a few counts. The rearrangement joins TRBV4-3 to TRBJ2-2; 8 bases line up with TRBD2. Trimming cost V 10 bases and J 6 bases; bases outside gene matches: 4. Germline-derived CDR1 and CDR2 are LGHNA and YSLEER. The CDR3 is 12 amino acids. CDR3 DNA sequence: TGCGCCACCTCGGGGGGGGCCGGGGAGCTGTTTTTT. Its protein product is CATSGGAGELFF.

The CDR3 DNA reads as TGTGCCAGCTCACCACTAGTTCTCGATACGCAGTATTTT. Translating gives CASSPLVLDTQYF. V usage is TRBV18 and J usage is TRBJ2-3; no firm D call. The germline V gene has CDR1 KGHSH and CDR2 LQKENI. The ends were cut back, 1 base at V and 6 bases at J, with 8 bases in the middle. This CDR3 is 13 amino acids long.

The V call is TRBV6-4, the J call TRBJ2-1; tentatively, D is TRBD2 (5 bases). Per the germline V gene, CDR1 is MRHNA and CDR2 is SNTAGT. The CDR3 totals 16 residues. V was pared by 3 bases and J by 0 bases, with 12 bases between. CDR3: CASSEGSGSSYNEQFF. The CDR3 DNA is TGTGCCAGCAGTGAAGGAAGTGGGAGCTCCTACAATGAGCAGTTCTTC.

This clone occurred once. The chain links TRBV5-1 to TRBJ2-7, with 11 bases matching TRBD2. The ends lost 6 bases at V and 4 bases at J; junction bases unmatched: 6. This CDR3 contains 14 residues. The germline CDR1 and CDR2 sequences are SGHRS and YFSETQ. CDR3 sequence: CASTTTSGSYEQYF. CDR3 sequence (DNA): TGCGCCAGCACCACCACTAGCGGGAGTTACGAGCAGTACTTC.

The V gene is TRBV11-3, the J gene TRBJ2-1, with 9 nucleotides matching TRBD2. Trimming cost V 0 bases and J 8 bases; bases outside gene matches: 5. The CDR3 spans 15 residues. CDR1 is SGHNT, CDR2 YENEEA, per germline. CDR3 residues: CASSLEGGRGHEQFF. As DNA, the CDR3 is TGTGCCAGCAGCTTAGAGGGCGGGAGGGGGCATGAGCAGTTCTTC.

The chain's CDR3 is CASSLARGGKNIQYF. The CDR3 DNA is TGCGCCAGCAGCTTGGCCAGGGGTGGCAAAAACATTCAGTACTTC. V and J are TRBV5-1 and TRBJ2-4; possibly TRBD1 for D (6 bases). Germline CDR1 is SGHRS and CDR2 is YFSETQ. V was cut by 0 bases and J by 3 bases, with 10 bases left in between. This CDR3 spans 15 amino acids.